This TCR beta chain appears in the sequencing data of a study of control samples from healthy donors and cancer patients. CDR3 length equals 15 residues. V lost 0 bases and J lost 7; bases outside the gene matches: 5. Germline V CDR1 and CDR2: KGHSH, LQKENI. The table came from immunoSEQ multiplex PCR; TCRdb's copy has only in-frame clones and leaves some out. The sample comprises about 98,000 clones, 92% of which are singletons, and roughly 2.5% rests with the top ten. This clonotype was obtained from a woman aged 18-29 years in good health. Specimen: blood. The chain couples TRBV18 to TRBJ2-1, with TRBD2 matching 8 bases. The CDR3 region has the DNA TGTGCCAGCTCACCACCGGGACGGGGGGGGAATGAGCAGTTCTTC. Translated: CASSPPGRGGNEQFF.